A selection of T cell receptor beta chains follows, all from one sample in a study of OX40 agonist ivuxolimab in advanced cancers. TCRdb's copy holds only in-frame clones and misses some; the assay was immunoSEQ multiplex PCR. The repertoire consists of about 73,000 clones, with more than 70% occurring once and the leading ten covering roughly 0.72%. This specimen consisted of CD4+ or CD8+ T cells sorted from blood, obtained in a trial of the OX40 agonist ivuxolimab. The receptors were sampled from an adult with an advanced solid tumor such as melanoma, head and neck, liver or kidney cancer. CDR3s include the opening cysteine and the closing phenylalanine or tryptophan. Fields, in order: V gene, J gene, CDR3 protein.

V gene: TRBV30
J gene: TRBJ2-7
CDR3 protein: CAWTGSSYEQYF

V gene: TRBV7-3
J gene: TRBJ2-1
CDR3 protein: CASSTQGGYDYNEQFF

V gene: TRBV29-1
J gene: TRBJ2-2
CDR3 protein: CSSRAGWAGELFF

V gene: TRBV5-1
J gene: TRBJ1-2
CDR3 protein: CASSLVGTGGYGYTF

V gene: TRBV6-5
J gene: TRBJ2-3
CDR3 protein: CASRRDTDTQYF

V gene: TRBV7-2
J gene: TRBJ1-5
CDR3 protein: CASSLVGPPQPQHF

V gene: TRBV2
J gene: TRBJ2-2
CDR3 protein: CASSGQGGNTGELFF

V gene: TRBV7-3
J gene: TRBJ2-1
CDR3 protein: CASSLLGQGESEQFF

V gene: TRBV30
J gene: TRBJ1-1
CDR3 protein: CAWSRGGTEAFF

V gene: TRBV10-3
J gene: TRBJ2-3
CDR3 protein: CAISDPGGKVTDTQYF

V gene: TRBV11-2
J gene: TRBJ2-1
CDR3 protein: CASSLTGLAGNEQFF

V gene: TRBV27
J gene: TRBJ2-4
CDR3 protein: CASGLDIQYF

V gene: TRBV28
J gene: TRBJ2-5
CDR3 protein: CASSRQITGYGETQYF

V gene: TRBV2
J gene: TRBJ2-3
CDR3 protein: CASSDDSTDTQYF

V gene: TRBV19
J gene: TRBJ2-1
CDR3 protein: CASSRLAEGDYYNEQFF

V gene: TRBV9
J gene: TRBJ1-3
CDR3 protein: CASSGTETLNSSGNAIYF

V gene: TRBV7-9
J gene: TRBJ2-3
CDR3 protein: CASSAQTGADTQYF

V gene: TRBV9
J gene: TRBJ2-5
CDR3 protein: CASSPLTGRGETQYF

V gene: TRBV4-1
J gene: TRBJ1-2
CDR3 protein: CASSQFNSPGPGPYGYTF

V gene: TRBV2
J gene: TRBJ2-7
CDR3 protein: CASSGGRTSYEQYF

V gene: TRBV2
J gene: TRBJ2-3
CDR3 protein: CASTGAVTDTQYF

V gene: TRBV19
J gene: TRBJ2-2
CDR3 protein: CASSRGGNTGELFF

V gene: TRBV14
J gene: TRBJ1-2
CDR3 protein: CASSHRGGGYGYTF

V gene: TRBV18
J gene: TRBJ2-1
CDR3 protein: CASSINNEQFF